A selection of T cell receptor beta chains follows, all from one sample in a study of blood T cells in healthy people across ages. TCRdb re-derived calls from the 5' RACE reads in MiXCR, one entry per CDR3 protein. The sample holds 1,800,000 or so distinct CDR3 sequences; around 40% are singletons and the top ten take more than 20%. The sequencing input was blood. These TCRs come from a human donor in good health. The CDR3 runs from the conserved cysteine through the conserved F or W. D genes are given only for firm matches. Size is omitted from some rows. Given values are once, few, many or a class for expanded clones.

j_gene,v_gene,len,abundance,d_gene,CDR3nt,CDR3aa
TRBJ2-1,TRBV20-1,15,-,-,TGCCGACCCAACTTCCTGGGGCTGGGAGGAGAGACCCGGTACTTC,CRPNFLGLGGETRYF
TRBJ2-3,TRBV28,16,few,TRBD2,TGTGCCAGCCGGAATACGAGGCGGGGGGGCACAGATACGCAGTATTTT,CASRNTRRGGTDTQYF
TRBJ2-7,TRBV29-1,15,-,-,TGCAGCGTTGAAGATCGGCAGGGTAGCCCCTACGGGCAGTACTTC,CSVEDRQGSPYGQYF
TRBJ2-1,TRBV5-1,15,-,-,TGCGCCAGCAGCTTGGGGGTGGGGACCCTCAATGAGCGGTTCTTC,CASSLGVGTLNERFF
TRBJ1-6,TRBV14,14,-,-,TGTGCCAGCAGCCAGACAGTAAATAATTCACCCCTCCACTTT,CASSQTVNNSPLHF
TRBJ2-7,TRBV6-2/TRBV6-3,15,few,TRBD1,TGTGCCAGCAGCAACACACAGGGGGCAGGCTACGAGCAGTACTTC,CASSNTQGAGYEQYF
TRBJ2-1,TRBV28,14,-,TRBD1,TGTGCCAGCAGCCATCAGGGGGACAACTACGAGCAGTTCTTC,CASSHQGDNYEQFF
TRBJ2-7,TRBV6-2/TRBV6-3,14,once,-,TGTGCCAGCAATAACCAGGGCACCTACAACGAGCAGTACTTC,CASNNQGTYNEQYF
TRBJ2-1,TRBV13,15,once,TRBD2,TGTGCCAGCAGCTTTCCGGGACTAGCCTCGCATGAGCAGTTCTTC,CASSFPGLASHEQFF
TRBJ1-1,TRBV7-9,13,few,-,TGTGCCAGCAGCTCTAAGCGGAACACTGAAGCTTTCTTT,CASSSKRNTEAFF
TRBJ2-6,TRBV5-1,18,few,-,TGCGCCAGCAGGAGAGGGGTAGATCGGGTGGCTGGGGCCAACGTCCTGACTTTC,CASRRGVDRVAGANVLTF
TRBJ2-5,TRBV10-3,14,-,-,TGTGCCATCAGTGAGTCAAGGGTAGGAGAGACCCAGTACTTC,CAISESRVGETQYF
TRBJ2-3,TRBV15,14,-,-,TGTGCCACCAGCGAGGAGGGGAGCACAGATACGCAGTATTTT,CATSEEGSTDTQYF
TRBJ2-3,TRBV6-6,16,once,TRBD2,TGTGCCAGCAGTCCGTCCCTAGCGGGGGGGACAGATACGCAGTATTTT,CASSPSLAGGTDTQYF
TRBJ2-1,TRBV10-3,15,-,-,TGTGCCATCAGTGATGAGGAGGGAGCCTACAATGAGCAGTTCTTC,CAISDEEGAYNEQFF
TRBJ2-7,TRBV7-2,15,-,-,TGTGCCAGCAGCTTAGGGGTAGCTTTCTCCTACGAGCAGTACTTC,CASSLGVAFSYEQYF
TRBJ2-1,TRBV2,15,-,TRBD2,TGTGCCAGTAGGCCGACTAGCGGGGCCTACAATGAGCAGTTCTTC,CASRPTSGAYNEQFF
TRBJ1-5,TRBV5-5,15,few,TRBD1,TGTGCCAGCAGCGAGACGGGACAGGGCTTTCAGCCCCAGCATTTT,CASSETGQGFQPQHF
TRBJ2-3,TRBV7-2,15,few,-,TGTGCCAGCAGCTCCACTAGAGGGACCGAAGATACGCAGTATTTT,CASSSTRGTEDTQYF
TRBJ2-1,TRBV20-1,13,-,TRBD1,TGCAGTGCTATCGGGACAGTGGCGGATGAGCAGTTCTTC,CSAIGTVADEQFF
TRBJ2-7,TRBV24-1,17,few,TRBD2,TGTGCCACCAGTGATCCCCCCGGGACTAGCATACCCTACGAGCAGTACTTC,CATSDPPGTSIPYEQYF
TRBJ2-3,TRBV2,14,few,-,TGTGCGACCCTCGGGAGTTCTCACACAGATACGCAGTATTTT,CATLGSSHTDTQYF
TRBJ2-5,TRBV15,14,-,-,TGTGCCACCAGCAGGTGGGACCAGCAAGAGACCCGGTACTTC,CATSRWDQQETRYF
TRBJ1-4,TRBV27,14,few,-,TGTGCCAGCAGTAAAGGCCCAACTAATGAAAAACTGTTTTTT,CASSKGPTNEKLFF
TRBJ2-7,TRBV5-1,15,-,TRBD1,TGCGCCAGCAGCTCCCAGGGGACAGGAAGGAACGAGCAGTACTTC,CASSSQGTGRNEQYF
TRBJ1-4,TRBV29-1,14,few,-,TGCAGCGTTGCCAAACAGTCAACTAATGAAAAACTGTTTTTT,CSVAKQSTNEKLFF
TRBJ2-3,TRBV5-1,13,-,-,TGCGCCAGCAGCTTGGGGACCAAGGATACGCAGTATTTT,CASSLGTKDTQYF
TRBJ2-5,TRBV5-1,20,-,TRBD2,TGCGCCAGCAGCTTGGGAGTATCTTCGGCTAGCGGGGGGGCCGGAGAGACGCAGTACTTC,CASSLGVSSASGGAGETQYF
TRBJ2-3,TRBV24-1,16,-,-,TGTGCCACCAGTGGAGTCCAGGGCCTACGCACAGATACGCAGTATTTT,CATSGVQGLRTDTQYF
TRBJ1-2,TRBV29-1,12,-,-,TGCAGCGTTGAAGAGTGGGGTTATGGCTACACCTTC,CSVEEWGYGYTF
TRBJ2-7,TRBV7-7,13,-,-,TGTGCCAGCAGCTTAGGTGGGGGCTGCGAGCAGTACTTC,CASSLGGGCEQYF
TRBJ2-1,TRBV5-6,16,-,TRBD1,TGTGCCAGCAGCGGACGGACAGGGGGCTTTGGCAATGAGCAGTTCTTC,CASSGRTGGFGNEQFF
TRBJ2-3,TRBV7-3,19,-,TRBD2,TGTGCCAGCAGCTTAAATCCCAGCGGGGGGGGGTTTGGCACAGATACGCAGTATTTT,CASSLNPSGGGFGTDTQYF
TRBJ2-3,TRBV3-1,16,-,-,TGTGCCAGCAGCCTAGACCTGGGGGGACTTTCTGATACGCAGTATTTT,CASSLDLGGLSDTQYF
TRBJ2-3,TRBV29-1,15,few,TRBD1,TGCAGCGTTGATAGGGGACAGGGTTTCACAGATACGCAGTATTTT,CSVDRGQGFTDTQYF
TRBJ1-2,TRBV7-2,14,-,-,TGTGCCAGCACCTTAGCTGGGGCAATTTATGGCTACACCTTC,CASTLAGAIYGYTF
TRBJ2-5,TRBV2,18,-,TRBD2,TGTGCCAGCAGTACTGCCACGTACCCCGGGACTAGGGAAGAGACCCAGTACTTC,CASSTATYPGTREETQYF
TRBJ1-2,TRBV15,15,few,TRBD1,TGTGCCACCAGCAGGCGGACAGGTGGCCGGGATGGCTACACCTTC,CATSRRTGGRDGYTF
TRBJ1-2,TRBV7-3,14,few,-,TGTGCCAGCCGGAGGGCGGGTCAAAACCCTGGCTACACCTTC,CASRRAGQNPGYTF
TRBJ2-4,TRBV29-1,12,-,-,TGCAGCGTTGCCCTGCGTAAATGCATTCAGTACTTC,CSVALRKCIQYF
TRBJ2-1,TRBV12-3/TRBV12-4,15,few,-,TGTGCCAGCAGTTTTGGGCGGGGTTATGACAATGAGCAGTTCTTC,CASSFGRGYDNEQFF
TRBJ1-5,TRBV15,15,once,-,TGTGCCACCAGCAGAGATTCGGATAGCAATCAGCCCCAGCATTTT,CATSRDSDSNQPQHF
TRBJ2-7,TRBV28,11,-,-,TGTGCCAGCAGCCACTCAGGGCCCCAGTACTTC,CASSHSGPQYF
TRBJ1-1,TRBV7-2,14,-,-,TGTGCCAGCAGCCCTAGCCAGGGGTGGACTGAAGCTTTCTTT,CASSPSQGWTEAFF
TRBJ2-3,TRBV18,16,-,-,TGTGCCAGCTCACCACCGGGGACCGAAAGCACAGATACGCAGTATTTT,CASSPPGTESTDTQYF
TRBJ2-3,TRBV6-2/TRBV6-3,13,-,TRBD1,TGTGCCAGCAAAGGCAGGGGGACAGATACGCAGTATTTT,CASKGRGTDTQYF
TRBJ1-1,TRBV5-1,14,-,-,TGCGCCAGCAGCTGGGTTTACGGGAACATTGAAGCTTTCTTT,CASSWVYGNIEAFF
TRBJ1-2,TRBV4-3,18,few,-,TGCGCCAGCGCTCCTCATTGGGACCTTACCCTTTGGAACTATGGCTACACCTTC,CASAPHWDLTLWNYGYTF
TRBJ1-2,TRBV5-5,16,-,TRBD1,TGTGCCAGCAGCCGTGGCGGATCAGGGGGCGCGAATGGCTACACCTTC,CASSRGGSGGANGYTF
TRBJ2-3,TRBV7-8,17,-,-,TGTGCCAGCAGCATCAGCTTGGGGGGGGCGTTCACAGATACGCAGTATTTT,CASSISLGGAFTDTQYF
TRBJ2-7,TRBV20-1,14,many,TRBD2,TGCAGTGCTAGCCCTAGCGGGGGCTTGTACGAGCAGTACTTC,CSASPSGGLYEQYF
TRBJ2-3,TRBV5-1,15,-,-,TGCGCCAGCTCAATCCGGGACGGCAGCACAGATACGCAGTATTTT,CASSIRDGSTDTQYF